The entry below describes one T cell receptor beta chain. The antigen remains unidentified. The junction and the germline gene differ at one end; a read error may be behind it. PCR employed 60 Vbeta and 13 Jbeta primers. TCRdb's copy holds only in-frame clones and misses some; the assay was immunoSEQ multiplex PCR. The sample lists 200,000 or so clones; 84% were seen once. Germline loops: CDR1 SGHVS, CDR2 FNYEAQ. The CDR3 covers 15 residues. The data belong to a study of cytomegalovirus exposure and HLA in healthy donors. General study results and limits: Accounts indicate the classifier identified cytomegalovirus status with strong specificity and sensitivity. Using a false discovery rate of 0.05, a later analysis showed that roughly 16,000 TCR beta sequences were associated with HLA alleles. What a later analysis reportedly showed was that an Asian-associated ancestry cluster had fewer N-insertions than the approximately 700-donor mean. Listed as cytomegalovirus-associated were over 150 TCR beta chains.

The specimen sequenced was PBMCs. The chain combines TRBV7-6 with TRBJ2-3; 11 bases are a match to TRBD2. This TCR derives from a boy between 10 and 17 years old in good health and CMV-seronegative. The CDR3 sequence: CASSLAGGTPDTQYF. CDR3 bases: TGTGCCAGCAGCCTAGCGGGAGGTACCCCAGATACGCAGTATTTT.